Below, one T cell receptor beta chain is given with its context. This sample stems from a study of T cells in tuberculosis. V shed 4 bases and J shed 0 bases, with 13 bases lying between them. This CDR3 spans 15 amino acids. Per the germline V gene, CDR1 is SQVTM and CDR2 is ANQGSEA. The assay was immunoSEQ multiplex PCR, and TCRdb's table has in-frame clones only and misses some. Found here are 20,000 to 25,000 clones, over 85% of them singletons; the top ten hold roughly 15%. The sequence came from a donor between 10 and 29 years old with latent tuberculosis or without tuberculosis infection. Some clones in this sample may be carry-over from other donors' samples. The genes are TRBV29-1 and TRBJ2-1; D uncertain. Sequences were obtained from PBMCs. CDR3 nucleotide sequence: TGCAGCGTTGTGGTCCCACCGAGCTCCTACAATGAGCAGTTCTTC. This gives the protein CSVVVPPSSYNEQFF.